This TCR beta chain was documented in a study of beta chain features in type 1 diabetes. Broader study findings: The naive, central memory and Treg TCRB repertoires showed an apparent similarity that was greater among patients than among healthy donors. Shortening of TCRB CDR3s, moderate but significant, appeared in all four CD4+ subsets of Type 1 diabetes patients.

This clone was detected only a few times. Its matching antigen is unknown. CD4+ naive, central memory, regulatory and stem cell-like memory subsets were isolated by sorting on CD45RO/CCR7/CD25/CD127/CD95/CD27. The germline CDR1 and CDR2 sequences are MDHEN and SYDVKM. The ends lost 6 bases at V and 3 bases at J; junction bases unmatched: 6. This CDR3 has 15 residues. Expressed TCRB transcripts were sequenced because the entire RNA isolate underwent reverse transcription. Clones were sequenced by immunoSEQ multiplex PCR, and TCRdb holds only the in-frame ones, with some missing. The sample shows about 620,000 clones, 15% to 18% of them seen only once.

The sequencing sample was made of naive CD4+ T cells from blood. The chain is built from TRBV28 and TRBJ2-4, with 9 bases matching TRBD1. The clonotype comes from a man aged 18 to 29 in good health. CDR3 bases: TGTGCCAGCAGGGGACAGGGACCAGGCAAAAACATTCAGTACTTC. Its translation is CASRGQGPGKNIQYF.